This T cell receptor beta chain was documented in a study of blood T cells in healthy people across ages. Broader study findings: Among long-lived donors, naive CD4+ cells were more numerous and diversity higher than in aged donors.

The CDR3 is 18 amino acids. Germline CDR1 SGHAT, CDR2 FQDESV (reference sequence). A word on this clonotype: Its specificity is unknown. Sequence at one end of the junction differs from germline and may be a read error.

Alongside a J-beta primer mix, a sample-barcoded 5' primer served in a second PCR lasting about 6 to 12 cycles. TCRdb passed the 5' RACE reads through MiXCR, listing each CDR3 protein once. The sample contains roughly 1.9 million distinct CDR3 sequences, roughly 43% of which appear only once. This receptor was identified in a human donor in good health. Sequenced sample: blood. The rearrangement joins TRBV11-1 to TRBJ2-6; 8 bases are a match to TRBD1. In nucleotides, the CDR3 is TGTGCCAGCAGCTCAGGGACAGGAGCCCTCTCTGGGGCCTACGTCCTGACTTTC. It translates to CASSSGTGALSGAYVLTF.